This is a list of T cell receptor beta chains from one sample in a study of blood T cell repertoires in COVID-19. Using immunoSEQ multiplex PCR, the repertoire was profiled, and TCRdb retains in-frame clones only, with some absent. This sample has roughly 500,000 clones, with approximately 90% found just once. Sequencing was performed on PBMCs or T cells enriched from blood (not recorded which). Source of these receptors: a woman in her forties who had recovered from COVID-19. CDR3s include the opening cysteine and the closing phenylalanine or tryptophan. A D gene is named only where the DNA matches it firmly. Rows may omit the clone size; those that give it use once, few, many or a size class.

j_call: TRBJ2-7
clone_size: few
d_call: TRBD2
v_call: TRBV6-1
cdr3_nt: TGTGCCAGCAGTGATGTTGTAGCGGGAGGTACCTCCTACGAGCAGTACTTC
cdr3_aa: CASSDVVAGGTSYEQYF

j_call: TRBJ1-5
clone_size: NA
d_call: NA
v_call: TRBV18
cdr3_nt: TGTGCCAGCTCACCAGAGGGGGATCAGCCCCAGCATTTT
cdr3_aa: CASSPEGDQPQHF

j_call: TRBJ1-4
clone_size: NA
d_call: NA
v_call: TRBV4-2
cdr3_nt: TGTGCCAGCAGCCATCAAATTCGACAGGATATTAATGAAAAACTGTTTTTT
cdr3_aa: CASSHQIRQDINEKLFF

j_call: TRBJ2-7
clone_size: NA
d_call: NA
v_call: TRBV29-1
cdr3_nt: TGCAGCGTTGAAGGACGGGGAGCCGAGCAGTACTTC
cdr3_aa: CSVEGRGAEQYF

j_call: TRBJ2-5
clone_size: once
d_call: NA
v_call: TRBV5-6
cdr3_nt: TGTGCCAGCAGCTTGGAAAGGGGTGGCCAAGAGACCCAGTACTTC
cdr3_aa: CASSLERGGQETQYF

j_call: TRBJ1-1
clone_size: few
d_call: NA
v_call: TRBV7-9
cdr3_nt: TGTGCCAGCAACCCGAACTGGGGGCGCGTTGACACTGAAGCTTTCTTT
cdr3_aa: CASNPNWGRVDTEAFF

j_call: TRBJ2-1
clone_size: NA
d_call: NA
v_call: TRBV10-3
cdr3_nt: TGTGCCATCAGTGACAGAAGTGAGCAGTTCTTC
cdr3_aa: CAISDRSEQFF

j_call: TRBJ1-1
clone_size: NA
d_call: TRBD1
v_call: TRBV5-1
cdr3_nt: TGCGCCAGCAGCTTTTTGACAGGGGGCAAGAATGAAGCTTTCTTT
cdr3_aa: CASSFLTGGKNEAFF

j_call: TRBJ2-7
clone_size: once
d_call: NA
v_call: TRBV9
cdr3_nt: TGTGCCAGCAGCGTAGGACTACCATCCTACGAGCAGTACTTC
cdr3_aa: CASSVGLPSYEQYF

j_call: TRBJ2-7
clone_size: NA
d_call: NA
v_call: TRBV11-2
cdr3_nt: TGTGCCAGCAGCTTCCACGGGAGAGCCTACGAGCAGTACTTC
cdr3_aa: CASSFHGRAYEQYF

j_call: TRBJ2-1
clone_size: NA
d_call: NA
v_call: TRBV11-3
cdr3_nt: TGTGCCAGCAGCTTAGATCATGCAGAGGGCGGATACAATGAGCAGTTCTTC
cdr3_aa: CASSLDHAEGGYNEQFF